This TCR beta chain comes out of a study of cytomegalovirus exposure and HLA in healthy donors. Study-level results: Researchers counted around 170 TCR beta chains as cytomegalovirus-associated. Accurate prediction of HLA-A and HLA-B alleles (for most subjects) was reportedly achieved from TCR beta sequences. Productive rates of about 90% or about 30% were seen for most TCR beta V segments in an earlier analysis. Reportedly, cytomegalovirus status was diagnosed with high sensitivity and specificity.

CDR1 MNHEY and CDR2 SMNVEV come from the germline V gene (reference sequence). This CDR3 contains 15 residues. The V segment lost 3 bases and the J segment 4 bases; nucleotides outside the gene matches: 7. As for this clone: Its antigen is unknown.

The primer mix had 60 Vbeta and 13 Jbeta primers. Only in-frame clones appear in the TCRdb table, and some are missing; sequencing was by immunoSEQ multiplex PCR. The table records some 150,000 clones, 65% to 85% of them present only once. The sequence derives from a woman aged 45-59 years in good health and CMV-seropositive. The material sequenced was PBMCs. V gene TRBV27 combines with J gene TRBJ2-3; 7 bases are shared with TRBD1. CDR3 sequence: CASSFGRGRPDTQYF. In DNA form, the CDR3 reads TGTGCCAGCAGTTTCGGTAGGGGGCGCCCAGATACGCAGTATTTT.